One TCR beta chain is described in this entry. These data originate in a study of spatial heterogeneity in lung cancer. The CDR3 is 16 residues long. Time point given: sample taken at primary tumor resection. On each TCR cDNA molecule, a unique molecular identifier was present. TCRdb re-called the 5' RACE reads with MiXCR, one entry per CDR3 protein. Among 35,000 to 40,000 distinct CDR3 sequences listed, less than 8.5% were seen once. This sample comprised PBMCs, obtained at surgery. V usage is TRBV21-1 and J usage is TRBJ2-3; the listed D gene, TRBD2, was not tested against the DNA. TRBV21-1 is a listed pseudogene. The sequence was collected from a female donor with early-stage non-small cell lung cancer. Here the CDR3 reads CASSKGAEEDLATRYF. The CDR3 region has the DNA TGTGCCAGCAGCAAAGGTGCGGAGGAGGACCTGGCTACGCGGTATTTT.